Presented here are 32 T cell receptor beta chains from one specimen sequenced in a study of T cell responses to AZD1222 COVID-19 vaccine. Sequenced by immunoSEQ multiplex PCR; TCRdb stores in-frame clones only, minus some. This sample has 110,000 or so clones, with over 75% found just once. The sequenced sample was peripheral blood, obtained on day 0 of MenACWY control vaccination. The receptors here all came from an adult in good health.

This rearrangement joins TRBV5-4 to TRBJ1-4; a possible D gene is TRBD1 (6 bases). V shed 4 bases and J shed 7 bases, with 23 bases lying between them. Germline loops: CDR1 SGHNT, CDR2 YYREEE (reference sequence). CDR3 length: 17 residues. In DNA form, the CDR3 reads TGTGCCAGCAGCGGGGGCTCCGGGCGGGCCGAGCGTGAAAAACTGTTTTTT. As protein: CASSGGSGRAEREKLFF.

This chain joins TRBV28 and TRBJ1-2; unclear D gene. Germline CDR1 reads MDHEN; CDR2 reads SYDVKM. The CDR3 sequence is 12 residues long. The germline V and J ends were trimmed by 8 bases and 4 bases, with 11 bases remaining between them. The CDR3 protein is CASAGSLYGYTF. The CDR3 bases are TGTGCCAGCGCCGGATCCCTCTATGGCTACACCTTC.

This clone has only one observation. CDR3 in amino acids: CASRQGGNQPQHF. The CDR3 coding sequence is TGTGCCAGCAGACAGGGTGGCAATCAGCCCCAGCATTTT. V usage is TRBV6-5 and J usage is TRBJ1-5; maybe TRBD1 (6 bases). The V end was cut by 6 bases, the J end by 2 bases, with 8 bases between. The germline V gene encodes CDR1 MNHEY and CDR2 SVGAGI. The CDR3 length is 13 residues.

The rearrangement uses TRBV5-1 and TRBJ2-3; no clear D gene. The V end lost 3 bases, the J end lost 4 bases, and 9 bases lay between the germline ends. Germline V CDR1 and CDR2: SGHRS, YFSETQ. The length of the CDR3 is 13 residues. The CDR3 loop is CASSSRTSDTQYF. In DNA, the CDR3 is TGCGCCAGCAGCTCGAGGACGTCAGATACGCAGTATTTT.

The V gene is TRBV11-2, the J gene TRBJ2-7, with D perhaps matching TRBD2 (7 bases). V lost 5 bases to trimming and J lost 4 bases, with 18 bases between them. Germline CDR1 is SGHAT and CDR2 is FQNNGV. The CDR3 totals 15 residues. Written as DNA, the CDR3 is TGTGCCAGCAGCCCTCACGGGGGGCCTGATTACGAGCAGTACTTC. Its protein product is CASSPHGGPDYEQYF.

The chain couples TRBV7-3 to TRBJ2-7; TRBD1 matches at 9 bases. The J segment lost 5 bases and the V segment lost 5 bases, leaving 7 bases of the junction unmatched. CDR1 and CDR2 from the germline V gene are SGHTA and FQGTGA. This CDR3 region has 14 residues. The CDR3 nucleotides read TGTGCCAGCAGCGACGGGACAGGGAGGAACGAGCAGTACTTC. It translates to CASSDGTGRNEQYF.

The rearrangement joins TRBV6-6 to TRBJ2-3, with no clear D. V lost 2 bases to trimming and J lost 4 bases, with 7 bases between them. Per germline, CDR1 MNHNY and CDR2 SVGAGI (reference sequence). This CDR3 is 13 amino acids long. As DNA, the CDR3 is TGTGCCAGCAGTTACCTGTCCTCAGATACGCAGTATTTT. Translation gives CASSYLSSDTQYF.

The V gene is TRBV7-2, the J gene TRBJ1-2; the D is unclear. Between the trimmed V and J ends, which lost 1 base and 4 bases, there was a span of 4 bases. This CDR3 region has 12 residues. The germline V gene encodes CDR1 SGHTA and CDR2 FQGNSA. The DNA of the CDR3 is TGTGCCAGCAGCTTAGAATTCTATGGCTACACCTTC. Protein product: CASSLEFYGYTF.

The chain links TRBV3-1 (or the pseudogene TRBV3-2) to TRBJ1-6; 10 bases are shared with TRBD1. Germline V gene data show CDR1 as LGHDT and CDR2 as YNNKEL (reference sequence). The CDR3 sequence is 14 residues long. The junction had 3 bases not matched to a gene; V was cut back by 3 bases and J by 10 bases. This CDR3 is CASSQDRGYSPLHF. The DNA of the CDR3 is TGTGCCAGCAGCCAGGACAGGGGGTACTCACCCCTCCACTTT.

The chain carries TRBV28 and TRBJ2-7; the match to TRBD2 covers 12 bases. Germline loops: CDR1 MDHEN, CDR2 SYDVKM. The V gene end was trimmed by 6 bases and the J gene end by 2 bases; junction bases not matched to a gene: 2. This CDR3 spans 14 amino acids. As DNA, the CDR3 is TGTGCCAGCAGACTAGCGGGGGGCACCTACGAGCAGTACTTC. It codes for CASRLAGGTYEQYF.

The chain employs TRBV9 and TRBJ2-1, with TRBD1 matching 9 bases. The CDR3 contains 16 residues. Germline trimming cut 2 bases from V and 7 bases from J; bases unmatched to any gene: 10. CDR1 and CDR2 from the germline V gene are SGDLS and YYNGEE. CDR3 sequence (DNA): TGTGCCAGCAGCGTGCCCCAGACAGGGGGGGATAATGAGCAGTTCTTC. Amino acids: CASSVPQTGGDNEQFF.

The V call is TRBV10-1, the J call TRBJ2-7, with 10 nucleotides matching TRBD2. The CDR3 has 15 residues. CDR1 WNHNN and CDR2 SYGVQD come from the germline V gene (reference sequence). Germline trimming cut 3 bases from V and 2 bases from J; bases unmatched to any gene: 4. The CDR3 DNA reads as TGCGCCAGCAGTGAAGGGACTAGCGAGCCCTACGAGCAGTACTTC. Encoded protein: CASSEGTSEPYEQYF.

The chain recombines TRBV6-5 with TRBJ1-6; maybe TRBD1 (6 bases). The length of the CDR3 is 15 residues. V lost 6 bases and J lost 4, with 13 bases in between. The germline V gene encodes CDR1 MNHEY and CDR2 SVGAGI. The CDR3: CASSDGQLYNSPLHF. CDR3 DNA sequence: TGTGCCAGCAGCGATGGACAGTTATATAATTCACCCCTCCACTTT.

This rearrangement joins TRBV5-6 to TRBJ2-7, with TRBD2 as a possible D gene (5 bases). CDR1 SGHDT and CDR2 YYEEEE come from the germline V gene. Trimming pared 6 bases from V and 11 bases from J, leaving 15 bases between. This CDR3 has 11 amino acids. CDR3 DNA: TGTGCCAGCACCATCGACGGGATAAAGTACTTC. It encodes CASTIDGIKYF.

The V and J genes are TRBV28 and TRBJ2-3, with 7 bases fitting TRBD2. Germline CDR1 is MDHEN and CDR2 is SYDVKM. This CDR3 contains 17 residues. With V trimmed by 2 bases and J by 0 bases, 8 bases remained unmatched. The CDR3 DNA reads as TGTGCCAGCAGTTTAGGGGTAGCGGGCTACAGCACAGATACGCAGTATTTT. This encodes CASSLGVAGYSTDTQYF.

This clone was counted once. This chain links TRBV9 with TRBJ1-4; 10 bases match TRBD1. This CDR3 is 14 amino acids long. Per germline, CDR1 SGDLS and CDR2 YYNGEE. Losses at the gene ends were 6 bases for V and 7 bases for J; bases not matched to a gene: 6. CDR3 nucleotide sequence: TGTGCCAGCACCCCCGGGACAGGGGTTGAAAAACTGTTTTTT. As protein: CASTPGTGVEKLFF.

This sequence joins TRBV6-4 and TRBJ2-7; tentatively, D is TRBD1 (6 bases). CDR1 and CDR2 (germline): MRHNA, SNTAGT. Trimming left V 6 bases short and J 2 bases short, with 8 bases between. The CDR3 has 12 residues. In DNA form, the CDR3 reads TGTGCCAGCAGACAGGGTCCCTACGAGCAGTACTTC. It encodes CASRQGPYEQYF.

This clone was detected only once. V usage is TRBV18 and J usage is TRBJ2-7; 14 bases fit TRBD2. Germline V gene data show CDR1 as KGHSH and CDR2 as LQKENI. Trimming removed 2 bases from V and 7 bases from J; junction bases left unmatched: 13. The CDR3 consists of 18 residues. CDR3 protein: CASSPVPGLAGAFGEQYF. CDR3 nucleotide sequence: TGTGCCAGCTCACCAGTCCCGGGACTAGCGGGAGCCTTCGGGGAGCAGTACTTC.

This chain links TRBV2 with TRBJ2-3, with a possible D match to TRBD2 (6 bases). Trimming pared 6 bases from V and 11 bases from J, leaving 15 bases between. The germline CDR1 and CDR2 sequences are SNHLY and FYNNEI. There are 12 residues in the CDR3. The CDR3 bases are TGTGCCAGCAGGGAGGGCGGGCCAGGGCAGTATTTT. It is translated as CASREGGPGQYF. The whole variable domain, filled in from reference TRBV2 and TRBJ2-3, reads EPEVTQTPSHQVTQMGQEVILRCVPISNHLYFYWYRQILGQKVEFLVSFYNNEISEKSEIFDDQFSVERPDGSNFTLKIRSTKLEDSAMYFCASREGGPGQYFGPGTRLTVL.

The rearrangement joins TRBV15 to TRBJ2-3, with TRBD1 matching over 8 bases. CDR1 is LNHNV and CDR2 is YYDKDF in the germline V gene (reference sequence). The V gene end was trimmed by 2 bases and the J gene end by 5 bases; junction bases not matched to a gene: 9. The CDR3 totals 16 residues. CDR3 DNA sequence: TGTGCCACCAGCAGATCGCGGGTACAGGGGGGAGATACGCAGTATTTT. Translating it yields CATSRSRVQGGDTQYF. Looking up the rest from reference TRBV15 and TRBJ2-3 gives the full variable domain: DAMVIQNPRYQVTQFGKPVTLSCSQTLNHNVMYWYQQKSSQAPKLLFHYYDKDFNNEADTPDNFQSRRPNTSFCFLDIRSPGLGDTAMYLCATSRSRVQGGDTQYFGPGTRLTVL.

A remark on this clone: This sample also contains other DNA sequences that code for the same CDR3. This chain joins TRBV19 and TRBJ1-1; a weak D match, TRBD1 (6 bases). Trimming shortened V by 3 bases and J by 5 bases, and 10 bases separated the two germline ends. The CDR3 covers 13 residues. Germline V gene data show CDR1 as LNHDA and CDR2 as SQIVND (reference sequence). As DNA, the CDR3 is TGTGCCAGTAGTATCCCGGACAGAACTGAAGCTTTCTTT. This gives the protein CASSIPDRTEAFF.

This clone was counted only a few times. The chain carries TRBV30 and TRBJ2-7; 11 bases are shared with TRBD2. Per germline, CDR1 GTSNPN and CDR2 SVGIG (reference sequence). V shed 3 bases and J 4 bases; nucleotides not matched to a gene: 11. CDR3 length: 16 amino acids. CDR3 DNA: TGTGCCTGGAGAACTAGCGGGAGCCGGGGTAGGTACGAGCAGTACTTC. It encodes CAWRTSGSRGRYEQYF.

The chain uses TRBV5-4 and TRBJ2-4; TRBD2 might be the D (6 bases). The germline V gene has CDR1 SGHNT and CDR2 YYREEE (reference sequence). This CDR3 spans 16 amino acids. V lost 2 bases to trimming and J lost 4 bases, with 16 bases between them. The CDR3 DNA reads TGTGCCAGCAGCTTTGGAGGGATCGCCGGTAAAAACATTCAGTACTTC. Its translation: CASSFGGIAGKNIQYF.

The V gene is TRBV27, the J gene TRBJ2-2; 9 bases line up with TRBD1. This CDR3 is built from 16 residues. Germline-derived CDR1 and CDR2 are MNHEY and SMNVEV (reference sequence). J lost 5 bases, V lost 6 bases, and 10 bases had no gene match. CDR3: CASSRPGTGLTGELFF. For the CDR3, the DNA is TGTGCCAGCAGCCGCCCCGGGACAGGGCTTACCGGGGAGCTGTTTTTT.

The gene calls are TRBV7-9 and TRBJ1-2; 7 positions agree with TRBD1. This CDR3 comprises 13 residues. Losses at the gene ends were 5 bases for V and 8 bases for J; bases not matched to a gene: 8. Germline CDR1 and CDR2: SEHNR and FQNEAQ (reference sequence). As DNA, the CDR3 is TGTGCCAGCAGCCCCCGACAGGGCGACGGCTACACCTTC. It codes for CASSPRQGDGYTF.

The V gene is TRBV6-4, the J gene TRBJ2-2; possible D gene TRBD1, 5 bases. This CDR3 has 14 amino acids. Per the germline V gene, CDR1 is MRHNA and CDR2 is SNTAGT. Trimming removed 2 bases at V and 7 bases at J, with 11 bases between. The CDR3 nucleotides are TGTGCCAGCAGTGACAGGGGAAACGACGGGGAGCTGTTTTTT. Its protein product is CASSDRGNDGELFF.

The chain joins TRBV3-1 (or the pseudogene TRBV3-2) to TRBJ2-3, with unresolved D. V was trimmed by 2 bases and J by 5 bases, leaving 2 bases between them. From germline, CDR1 is LGHDT and CDR2 YNNKEL (reference sequence). The CDR3 extends over 11 amino acids. The CDR3 region has the DNA TGTGCCAGCAGCCAACAAGATACGCAGTATTTT. Its translation is CASSQQDTQYF.

This chain joins TRBV12-3 or TRBV12-4 and TRBJ1-5; TRBD1 agrees at 7 bases. The CDR3 loop spans 13 amino acids. V dropped 5 bases and J dropped 4; count of bases not matched to a gene: 2. The CDR3 nucleotides are TGTGCCAGCAGTGCGGACAGGAATCAGCCCCAGCATTTT. Amino acids: CASSADRNQPQHF.

This clone was seen just once. This chain uses TRBV19 with TRBJ2-3; 7 bases line up with TRBD1. Germline CDR1 is LNHDA and CDR2 is SQIVND (reference sequence). J was trimmed by 3 bases and V by 4 bases; bases with no gene match: 4. The CDR3 covers 14 residues. The CDR3: CASSTRQGTDTQYF. The CDR3 nucleotides are TGTGCCAGTAGTACGCGACAGGGAACAGATACGCAGTATTTT.

The chain carries TRBV5-4 and TRBJ1-1; TRBD1 is a possible D gene (5 bases). This CDR3 is 12 amino acids long. V was pared by 4 bases and J by 7 bases, with 11 bases between. Germline values: CDR1 SGHNT, CDR2 YYREEE (reference sequence). The DNA for the CDR3 is TGTGCCAGCAGCCCGGGGGGGGTTGAAGCTTTCTTT. This sequence encodes CASSPGGVEAFF.

The chain joins TRBV5-1 to TRBJ1-1; D remains ambiguous. V shed 7 bases and J shed 11 bases, with 15 bases lying between them. This CDR3 has 11 residues. Per germline, CDR1 SGHRS and CDR2 YFSETQ. The DNA of the CDR3 is TGCGCCAGCCGAAATGGCGAAAGGGCTTTCTTT. The encoded protein is CASRNGERAFF.

CDR3 in amino acids: CAISESQDRGHEQYF. The CDR3 nucleotides are TGTGCCATCAGTGAGTCGCAGGACAGGGGGCACGAGCAGTACTTC. The chain links TRBV10-3 to TRBJ2-7, with 11 bases that match TRBD1. The V and J ends lost 0 bases and 5 bases, in that order; junction bases with no gene match: 3. This CDR3 has 15 amino acids. Looked up from germline, CDR1 is ENHRY and CDR2 is SYGVKD.